Listed below are T cell receptor beta chains from one sample, sequenced in a study of T cell repertoires in cytomegalovirus infection. TCRdb called the reads again in MiXCR, with one record for every CDR3 protein. This table holds 550,000 to 700,000 distinct CDR3 sequences, approximately 40% found once. These receptors lack a known antigen. This material consisted of cultured PBMCs, taken from culture after CMV antigen stimulation. The receptor source for this set is a human donor in good health (CMV status not recorded). Some clones in this sample may be carry-over from other donors' samples. The CDR3 runs from the conserved cysteine through the conserved F or W. A D gene is named only where the DNA matches it firmly.

>-|TRBV28|TRBJ1-1
CASSFMLARRGVLTEAFF
>-|TRBV3-1|TRBJ2-2
CASSQAGIPGELFF
>-|TRBV7-6|TRBJ1-4
CASSLASLERHEKLFF
>-|TRBV12-3/TRBV12-4|TRBJ2-7
CASSFQPSYEQYF
>TRBD2|TRBV4-3|TRBJ2-7
CASSRRGQPLRLAGGEKLSYEQYF
>TRBD1|TRBV2|TRBJ1-5
CASIINRGGQPQHF
>TRBD2|TRBV28|TRBJ2-3
CASSILFAGGQDTQYF
>TRBD2|TRBV7-2|TRBJ2-7
CASSRWTSQGYEQYF
>-|TRBV6-2/TRBV6-3|TRBJ2-7
CASRGLASWYEQYF
>-|TRBV10-3|TRBJ2-5
CATTPGRIRQETQYF
>TRBD1|TRBV12-3/TRBV12-4|TRBJ1-3
CASRTGQGASGNTIYF
>-|TRBV7-2|TRBJ2-5
CASSLARTQETQYF
>-|TRBV11-2|TRBJ2-4
CASSLVGATSDF
>TRBD1|TRBV7-2|TRBJ1-5
CASSPRAGGYQPQHF
>-|TRBV7-9|TRBJ2-1
CASSNGRYQPNNEQFF
>TRBD1|TRBV6-5|TRBJ2-3
CASSTTGTGQYF
>TRBD1|TRBV12-3/TRBV12-4|TRBJ2-1
CASRGFDREPFDEQFF
>-|TRBV7-2|TRBJ1-4
CASSGSLGGEKLFF
>-|TRBV2|TRBJ1-5
CASKGVGNQPQHF
>TRBD1|TRBV7-2|TRBJ2-4
CASSLGPGGRNIQYF
>-|TRBV7-2|TRBJ2-1
CASSSAGDEQFF
>TRBD2|TRBV7-9|TRBJ2-7
CASSLAAGTSGYEQYF
>TRBD1|TRBV7-4|TRBJ1-4
CASSLGQGPRYEKLFF
>-|TRBV15|TRBJ1-2
CATSRKRGGPSPYGYTF
>-|TRBV5-8|TRBJ2-4
CASSWDQNIQYF
>TRBD2|TRBV6-2/TRBV6-3|TRBJ2-7
CASSGLTSGRRYEQYF